These T cell receptor gamma chains were read from a single sample in a study of intestinal T cells in coeliac disease. TCRdb re-identified clones in the multiplex PCR reads via CATT. The table records 1,300 or so gamma-chain clones, 44% of them present only once. The sequencing input was a duodenal biopsy. Receptors were obtained from a human donor with celiac disease. The CDR3 runs from the conserved cysteine through the conserved F or W. A clone size is listed for some rows: how often the clone was seen (once, few, many), or a class if it is expanded.

v_call,clone_size,j_call,cdr3_nt,cdr3_aa
TRGV2,-,TRGJ1/TRGJ2,TGTGCCACCTGGGACGGGCCGCTACCTTATAAGAAACTCTTT,CATWDGPLPYKKLF
TRGV10,-,TRGJ1/TRGJ2,TGTGCTGCGTGGGATTTGGCAGGTAGGAGGTATAAGAAACTCTTT,CAAWDLAGRRYKKLF
TRGV2,-,TRGJP1,TGTGCCACCTGGGACGGGCAGATGGATGGCACCACTGGTTGGCTCAAGATATTT,CATWDGQMDGTTGWLKIF
TRGV8,-,TRGJ1/TRGJ2,TGTGCCACGGGCCCCAGGGAGAAACTCTTT,CATGPREKLF
TRGV3,few,TRGJP2,TGTGCCACCTGGGACAGGCGATATAGTAGTGATTGGATCAAGACGTTT,CATWDRRYSSDWIKTF
TRGV4,-,TRGJ1/TRGJ2,TGTGCCACCTGGGATGGGTGGTTAGGATATAAGAAACTCTTT,CATWDGWLGYKKLF
TRGV2,few,TRGJP2,TGTGCCACCTGGGACGTCAAACCGGGTCATAGTAGTGATTGGATCAAGACGTTT,CATWDVKPGHSSDWIKTF
TRGV8,large,TRGJ1/TRGJ2,TGTGCCACCTGGGATAGGAATTATTATAAGAAACTCTTT,CATWDRNYYKKLF
TRGV8,-,TRGJP2,TGTGCCACTGGTCATAGTGATTGGATCAAGACGTTT,CATGHSDWIKTF
TRGV2,-,TRGJ1/TRGJ2,TGTGCCACCTGGGACGGATTCCCTCCGGATACCGATCTTATTTTTTATAAGAAACTCTTT,CATWDGFPPDTDLIFYKKLF
TRGV3,-,TRGJ1/TRGJ2,TGTGCCACCCCCTACAGGAGATCCTCTAAGAAACTCTTT,CATPYRRSSKKLF
TRGV3,once,TRGJP1,TGTGCCACCTGGGACGCCACTGGCTGGTTCAAGATATTT,CATWDATGWFKIF
TRGV3,-,TRGJ1/TRGJ2,TGTGCCACCTGGGACAGCCCTAAGAAACTCTTT,CATWDSPKKLF
TRGV9,few,TRGJ1/TRGJ2,TGTGCCTTGTGGGAGGTGCTATATTATAAGAAACTCTTT,CALWEVLYYKKLF
TRGV2,-,TRGJ1/TRGJ2,TGTGCCACCTGGGACGGGCTCAGGAAACTCTTT,CATWDGLRKLF
TRGV2,few,TRGJ1/TRGJ2,TGTGCCACCTGGGACGGGCTAGGTCCGAATTATTATAAGAAACTCTTT,CATWDGLGPNYYKKLF
TRGV4,-,TRGJ1/TRGJ2,TGTGCCACCTGGGATGATCCAGAGAGGTGTTATTATAAGAAACTCTTT,CATWDDPERCYYKKLF